One and the same sample provided the 2 T cell receptor beta chains below, sequenced in a study of blood T cells in healthy people across ages. With a J-beta primer mix and a sample-barcoded 5' primer, a second PCR ran about 7 to 12 cycles. TCRdb used MiXCR to reprocess the 5' RACE reads, holding one entry per CDR3 protein. The sample has about 730,000 distinct CDR3 sequences, about 40% seen once. Sequenced: blood. The receptor source for this set is an older woman in good health.

As for this clonotype: The CDR3 does not close with the conserved phenylalanine or tryptophan, likely indicating a read error. J is TRBJ2-7 and V is TRBV7-9; D is perhaps TRBD2 (6 bases). The V end was cut by 1 base, the J end by 7 bases, with 20 bases between. This CDR3 spans 16 amino acids. The germline gives CDR1 SEHNR, CDR2 FQNEAQ (reference sequence). The CDR3 loop reads CASSLEARTTYNEQYL. CDR3 bases: TGTGCCAGCAGCTTAGAAGCGAGGACTACTTACAATGAGCAGTACTTA.

The chain carries TRBV4-1 and TRBJ2-3, with D unresolved. The germline V gene has CDR1 MGHRA and CDR2 YSYEKL. Between the trimmed V and J ends, which lost 4 bases and 6 bases, there was a span of 8 bases. The CDR3 runs 12 residues. The CDR3 is CASSLGMDTQYF. Written as DNA, the CDR3 is TGCGCCAGCAGCCTTGGGATGGATACGCAGTATTTT.